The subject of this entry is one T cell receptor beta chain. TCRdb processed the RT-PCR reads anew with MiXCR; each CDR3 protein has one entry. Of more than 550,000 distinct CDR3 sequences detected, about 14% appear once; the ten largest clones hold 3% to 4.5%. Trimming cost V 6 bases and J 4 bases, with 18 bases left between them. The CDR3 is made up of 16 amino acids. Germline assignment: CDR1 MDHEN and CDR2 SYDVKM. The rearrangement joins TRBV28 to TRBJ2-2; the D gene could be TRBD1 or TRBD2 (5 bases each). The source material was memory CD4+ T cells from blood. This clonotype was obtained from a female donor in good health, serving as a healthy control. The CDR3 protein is CASSSVGADSTGELFF. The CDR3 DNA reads TGTGCCAGCAGCTCGGTGGGAGCAGACAGCACCGGGGAGCTGTTTTTT.